The 13 T cell receptor beta chains in this list originate from one sample, sequenced in a study of T cells in Graves' hyperthyroidism and ophthalmopathy. Amplified TCR beta CDR3 regions came from RNA transcripts. HTBI primers were the set used in a first-round RT-PCR of the TCR CDR3. TCRdb redid the calling of the multiplex PCR reads with MiXCR, one entry per CDR3 protein. The data show roughly 160,000 distinct CDR3 sequences, with about a tenth seen just once and less than 25% held by the top ten. Sequencing input: blood. These TCRs come from a woman under 30 with Graves' hyperthyroidism that later progressed to Graves' ophthalmopathy.

This clonotype was seen repeatedly, ten times or more. V gene TRBV29-1 combines with J gene TRBJ1-2; 8 bases agree with TRBD1. The CDR3 is 12 residues long. CDR1 and CDR2 (germline): SQVTM, ANQGSEA. Germline trimming cut 4 bases from V and 6 bases from J; bases unmatched to any gene: 4. CDR3: CSVGQGQNGYTF. The CDR3 DNA reads TGCAGCGTTGGACAGGGGCAGAATGGCTACACCTTC.

Many counts were recorded for this clonotype. The J gene is TRBJ2-1, the V gene TRBV30, with D hard to call. The length of the CDR3 is 17 residues. The germline CDR1 and CDR2 sequences are GTSNPN and SVGIG (reference sequence). V lost 0 bases to trimming and J lost 4 bases, with 19 bases between them. In DNA, the CDR3 is TGTGCCTGGAGTGTACGTCCAGGCAGGATCGGATACAATGAGCAGTTCTTC. Translation gives CAWSVRPGRIGYNEQFF.

V is TRBV25-1 and J is TRBJ1-2; tentative D call: TRBD1 (5 bases). The CDR3 totals 13 residues. Germline lookup yields CDR1 MGHDK and CDR2 SYGVNS. Trimming left V 3 bases short and J 4 bases short, with 9 bases between. The CDR3 here is CASSDDSRYGYTF. The CDR3, as DNA: TGTGCCAGCAGTGATGACAGTCGCTATGGCTACACCTTC.

This clonotype has ten or more counts. The chain combines TRBV28 with TRBJ2-1, with TRBD2 matching over 13 bases. Germline V gene lookup returns CDR1 MDHEN and CDR2 SYDVKM. The CDR3 has 17 residues. J gave up 5 bases and V 5 bases, and 9 bases lay outside the gene matches. For the CDR3, the DNA is TGTGCCAGCAGTCTACGACTAGCGGGAGGACTTGACAATGAGCAGTTCTTC. This sequence encodes CASSLRLAGGLDNEQFF.

At least ten counts were recorded for this clonotype. This sequence joins TRBV12-3 or TRBV12-4 and TRBJ1-4; the D is unclear. This CDR3 comprises 13 residues. Trimming pared 6 bases from V and 5 bases from J, leaving 10 bases between. CDR3 nucleotide sequence: TGTGCCAGCAGATCCCGCAGGAATGAAAAACTGTTTTTT. Protein product: CASRSRRNEKLFF.

V usage is TRBV15 and J usage is TRBJ2-7; D might be TRBD1 (5 bases). CDR1 and CDR2 (germline): LNHNV, YYDKDF (reference sequence). Trimming removed 0 bases from V and 2 bases from J, with 8 bases in between. This CDR3 has 14 residues. As DNA, the CDR3 is TGTGCCACCAGCAGAGATAGGGGCACCTACGAGCAGTACTTC. Amino acid sequence: CATSRDRGTYEQYF. Looking up the rest from reference TRBV15 and TRBJ2-7 gives the full variable domain: DAMVIQNPRYQVTQFGKPVTLSCSQTLNHNVMYWYQQKSSQAPKLLFHYYDKDFNNEADTPDNFQSRRPNTSFCFLDIRSPGLGDTAMYLCATSRDRGTYEQYFGPGTRLTVT.

The rearrangement uses TRBV24-1 and TRBJ2-5; tentatively, D is TRBD1 (6 bases). The CDR3 length is 17 residues. Germline V gene data show CDR1 as KGHDR and CDR2 as SFDVKD. V lost 2 bases, J lost 2 bases, and 17 bases lay in between. The CDR3 here is CATSDSTGPRSQETQYF. CDR3 DNA sequence: TGTGCCACCAGTGATTCGACAGGCCCTCGCTCTCAAGAGACCCAGTACTTC.

This clonotype came up many times. The rearrangement uses TRBV18 and TRBJ2-7; D is possibly TRBD2 (5 bases). V lost 3 bases and J lost 6, with 15 bases in between. CDR3 length equals 14 residues. Germline assignment: CDR1 KGHSH and CDR2 LQKENI. The CDR3: CASSPRTEGSEQYF. In nucleotides, the CDR3 is TGTGCCAGCTCACCGCGGACCGAGGGATCCGAGCAGTACTTC.

Ten or more counts support this clonotype. The chain is built from TRBV10-3 and TRBJ1-6, with D possibly matching TRBD1 (5 bases). V lost 3 bases to trimming and J lost 4 bases, with 13 bases between them. There are 16 residues in the CDR3. CDR1 and CDR2 (germline): ENHRY, SYGVKD. The CDR3 DNA is TGTGCCATCAGTGATCGACCGACAGAATATAATTCACCCCTCCACTTT. Amino acids: CAISDRPTEYNSPLHF.

This clonotype was observed many times. The chain links TRBV10-3 to TRBJ1-1; 7 bases fit TRBD1. The ends lost 8 bases at V and 11 bases at J; junction bases unmatched: 11. Germline CDR1 reads ENHRY; CDR2 reads SYGVKD. The CDR3 contains 12 residues. The DNA of the CDR3 is TGTGCCATCGCAAGACAGGGCAGAGAGGCTTTCTTT. This translates into CAIARQGREAFF.

This clonotype occurred many times. CDR3 nucleotide sequence: TGTGCCACCAGTGACCCTTCCGGGACAGGGATAACCTATGAGCAGTTCTTC. The encoded protein is CATSDPSGTGITYEQFF. This chain links TRBV24-1 with TRBJ2-1, with 9 nucleotides matching TRBD1. Per the germline V gene, CDR1 is KGHDR and CDR2 is SFDVKD. J was trimmed by 8 bases and V by 4 bases; bases with no gene match: 14. The CDR3 extends over 17 amino acids.

The chain is built from TRBV5-1 and TRBJ1-2, with a tentative D call TRBD1 (6 bases). This CDR3 comprises 15 residues. V gave up 4 bases and J gave up 4 bases, with 17 bases separating them. Germline assignment: CDR1 SGHRS and CDR2 YFSETQ. CDR3 loop: CASSRGGGSGYGYTF. CDR3 in DNA: TGCGCCAGCAGCCGCGGAGGGGGGTCGGGCTATGGCTACACCTTC.

The sample holds a few counts of this clonotype. The CDR3 DNA reads TGTGCCAGCAGTTTATCACGGATTAACTATGGCTACACCTTC. This codes for CASSLSRINYGYTF. The rearrangement joins TRBV28 to TRBJ1-2; D call uncertain. CDR3 length: 14 amino acids. Trimming took 1 base from V and 1 from J, leaving 7 bases between them. Germline CDR1 and CDR2: MDHEN and SYDVKM.